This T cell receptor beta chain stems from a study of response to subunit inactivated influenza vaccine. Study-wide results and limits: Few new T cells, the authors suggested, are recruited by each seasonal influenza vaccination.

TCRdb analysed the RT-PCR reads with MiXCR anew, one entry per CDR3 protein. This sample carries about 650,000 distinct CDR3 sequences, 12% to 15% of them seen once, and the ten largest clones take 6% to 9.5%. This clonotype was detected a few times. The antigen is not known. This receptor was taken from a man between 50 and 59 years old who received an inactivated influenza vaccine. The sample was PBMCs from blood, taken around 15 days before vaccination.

CDR3 coding DNA: TGTGCCAGCAGCCCCCCAATAGGAGAGGGGTCCTACAATGAGCAGTTCTTC. Amino acid sequence: CASSPPIGEGSYNEQFF. This sequence joins TRBV7-9 and TRBJ2-1; D may correspond to TRBD1 or TRBD2 (5 bases each). CDR3 length equals 17 residues. Looked up from germline, CDR1 is SEHNR and CDR2 is FQNEAQ (reference sequence). The V gene lost 5 bases and the J gene lost 1 base, with 18 bases spanning the gap.